Shown below are 7 T cell receptor beta chains from a single sample sequenced in a study of regulatory T cells in long-lasting Graves disease. TCR beta libraries were built with iRepertoire HTBI primers and Arm-PCR of CDR3 regions. Each CDR3 protein gets one entry after TCRdb re-called the multiplex PCR reads with MiXCR. The top ten hold roughly a sixth of the sample, which has more than 350,000 distinct CDR3 sequences, approximately 15% seen once. Time point meaning: newly diagnosed GD, antithyroid drugs for less than 3 months. TCR sequences were obtained from RNA taken from PBMCs. These records were also assigned to another study, of T cells in Graves' hyperthyroidism and ophthalmopathy.

The sample here was peripheral blood mononuclear cells (PBMCs), taken at new diagnosis, from a patient treated with antithyroid drugs. The receptor source for this set is a woman aged 25 to 39 with Graves disease.

This clonotype was observed at least ten times. The gene calls are TRBV28 and TRBJ1-5; 10 nucleotides align to TRBD1. V shed 6 bases and J 0 bases; nucleotides not matched to a gene: 14. This CDR3 has 19 residues. Germline V gene sequence: CDR1 MDHEN, CDR2 SYDVKM. CDR3 amino acids: CASSPRDRGLVYSNQPQHF. The CDR3 DNA sequence: TGTGCCAGCAGCCCCCGGGACAGGGGACTGGTGTATAGCAATCAGCCCCAGCATTTT.

The table lists this clonotype with many counts. The chain carries TRBV24-1 and TRBJ1-2, with a tentative D call TRBD1 (5 bases). Trimming took 4 bases from V and 8 from J, leaving 16 bases between them. CDR1 is KGHDR, CDR2 SFDVKD, per germline. This CDR3 region has 14 residues. In nucleotides, the CDR3 is TGTGCCACCAGTGACCCTCCACAGGTACAGGGCTACACCTTC. Its translation is CATSDPPQVQGYTF.

This clonotype was found a few times. V gene TRBV6-1 combines with J gene TRBJ2-3; a weak D match, TRBD2 (6 bases). The V gene's germline CDR1 is MNHNS and CDR2 SASEGT. V was clipped by 3 bases and J by 2 bases, with 12 bases between them. The CDR3 has 15 residues. The CDR3 protein is CASSDRSSATDTQYF. The CDR3 DNA follows: TGTGCCAGCAGTGACCGCTCTAGCGCCACAGATACGCAGTATTTT.

This clonotype was recorded at least ten times. The rearrangement joins TRBV4-1 to TRBJ1-2; D is uncertain. V lost 0 bases, J lost 4 bases, and 12 bases lay in between. The CDR3 length is 15 residues. Looked up from germline, CDR1 is MGHRA and CDR2 is YSYEKL. CDR3 sequence: CASSQDPQILYGYTF. DNA for the CDR3: TGCGCCAGCAGCCAAGATCCACAGATTCTCTATGGCTACACCTTC.

This chain connects TRBV5-1 to TRBJ1-4; 7 bases align to TRBD1. From germline, CDR1 is SGHRS and CDR2 YFSETQ. CDR3 length: 14 residues. Losses at the gene ends were 2 bases for V and 3 bases for J; bases not matched to a gene: 1. The CDR3 region has the DNA TGCGCCAGCAGCTTTGGGACAGCTAATGAAAAACTGTTTTTT. Translation gives CASSFGTANEKLFF.

The chain carries TRBV4-1 and TRBJ1-3; 7 positions match TRBD1. The CDR3 length is 15 residues. V shed 5 bases, J shed 0 bases, and the junction held 4 bases outside the gene matches. Germline CDR1 reads MGHRA; CDR2 reads YSYEKL. CDR3 sequence: CASSNRGLSGNTIYF. CDR3 coding DNA: TGCGCCAGCAGCAACAGGGGCCTCTCTGGAAACACCATATATTTT.

This clonotype was observed at least ten times. This chain connects TRBV7-2 to TRBJ2-7, with TRBD2 matching 8 bases. Germline CDR1 and CDR2: SGHTA and FQGNSA. The CDR3 runs to 17 residues. The V gene end was trimmed by 5 bases and the J gene end by 1 base; junction bases not matched to a gene: 13. The CDR3 DNA reads as TGTGCCAGCAGCACTCGCATCTCGGGACTAGTTTCCTACGAGCAGTACTTC. Translating it yields CASSTRISGLVSYEQYF.